A selection of T cell receptor beta chains follows, all from one sample in a study of PD-L1 blockade in urothelial cancer. Measured with immunoSEQ multiplex PCR; TCRdb has only the in-frame clones, and not every one. This sample has over 100,000 clones, with approximately 84% found just once. This sample comprised PBMCs, obtained around atezolizumab (anti-PD-L1) treatment. These receptors originate from a man aged 50-60 years with urothelial cancer. The CDR3 runs from the conserved cysteine through the conserved F or W. A D gene is named only where the DNA matches it firmly. Only some rows state a clone size, as once, few, many or a class for expanded clones.

>.|TRBJ2-6|.|TRBV7-6
TGTGCCAGCAGCCCCTCAAGAGCTGGGGCCAACGTCCTGACTTTC
CASSPSRAGANVLTF
>few|TRBJ2-2|.|TRBV11-2
TGTGCCAGCAGCTTCCGGGACATGAACACCGGGGAGCTGTTTTTT
CASSFRDMNTGELFF
>.|TRBJ1-1|TRBD1|TRBV29-1
TGCAGCGTCCGGGACAGGGCTGAAGCTTTCTTT
CSVRDRAEAFF
>once|TRBJ2-2|TRBD1|TRBV28
TGTGCCAGCTGGACAGGGGGAAACACCGGGGAGCTGTTTTTT
CASWTGGNTGELFF
>.|TRBJ2-1|.|TRBV19
TGTGCCAGTAGGATTTCAGGTGACGATGAGCAGTTCTTC
CASRISGDDEQFF
>.|TRBJ2-1|TRBD2|TRBV7-7
TGTGCTAGCAGCCGGCGAGCGGGAGCGAGGGGAAAGAACAATGAGCAGTTCTTC
CASSRRAGARGKNNEQFF
>.|TRBJ2-5|TRBD2|TRBV9
TGTGCCAGCAGCGGTAGCGGGAGGGCCCCAGAGACCCAGTACTTC
CASSGSGRAPETQYF
>.|TRBJ2-3|TRBD2|TRBV4-2
TGTGCCAGCAGCCCCGGGACTAGCGGGAGTCGATCGGGATCAGATACGCAGTATTTT
CASSPGTSGSRSGSDTQYF
>.|TRBJ1-6|.|TRBV15
TGTGCCACCAGCAGTTCGCCAGGGGCCTATAATTCACCCCTCCACTTT
CATSSSPGAYNSPLHF
>.|TRBJ2-7|TRBD2|TRBV19
TGTGCCAGTAGTATTAGACTAGCCAGCTCCTACGAGCAGTACTTC
CASSIRLASSYEQYF
>.|TRBJ2-2|TRBD2|TRBV5-6
TGTGCCAGCAGCTCTTACCGACTAGCGGGTGACACCGGGGAGCTGTTTTTT
CASSSYRLAGDTGELFF
>.|TRBJ2-7|.|TRBV21-1
TGTGCCAGCAGCAAAGAAACAGGGTTCTACGAGCAGTACTTC
CASSKETGFYEQYF
>.|TRBJ2-1|.|TRBV5-1
TGCGCCAGCAGCTTGGCAGCGCTCAAGGGGGATGAGCAGTTCTTC
CASSLAALKGDEQFF